This record concerns one T cell receptor beta chain sequence. Its antigen is still unknown. UMI-tagged TRB cDNA libraries were built via 5' RACE. TCRdb re-called the 5' RACE reads, yielding one record per CDR3 amino acid sequence without DNA. This sample's table reports 65,000 to 90,000 distinct CDR3 sequences. The record originates from a study of CXCR3-negative and CXCR3-positive naive CD8 T cells. Germline values: CDR1 LGHNA, CDR2 YNFKEQ. The CDR3 is 14 residues long. Subsets of CD8+ T cells were each sorted in triplicate at some 300,000 cells apiece. Naive CD8+ T cells showed a CD45RO-CCR7+CD27+CD95- phenotype. Study-level results: For CXCR3-positive naive cells, TRB CDR3s were more hydrophobic than those of CXCR3-negative naive cells.

J is TRBJ2-7 and V is TRBV4-2; checking the TCRdb D call of TRBD1 is not possible without DNA. Sequencing was done on a sample of naive CXCR3+ CD8+ T cells from blood. The sample's subset: CD45RO-CCR7+CD27+CD95- naive CD8+ T cells expressing CXCR3 (TNR3+). This receptor was taken from a human donor in good health. Some clones in this sample may be carry-over from other donors' samples. The CDR3 reads CASSQESLTYEQYF.